The 13 T cell receptor beta chains below come from one sample, sequenced in a study of cytomegalovirus exposure and HLA in healthy donors. Primers for the PCR totalled 60 Vbeta and 13 Jbeta. Repertoires were generated with immunoSEQ multiplex PCR, while TCRdb's copy carries only in-frame clones and drops some. The table has tens of thousands of clones, roughly 80% seen once. Specimen: PBMCs. The source is a woman aged 45-59 years in good health and CMV-seronegative.

The rearrangement joins TRBV7-3 to TRBJ2-3; D unresolved. The germline gives CDR1 SGHTA, CDR2 FQGTGA. CDR3 length equals 13 residues. The V end lost 5 bases, the J end lost 3 bases, and 9 bases lay between the germline ends. The chain's CDR3 is CASSQRVTDTQYF. The CDR3 DNA sequence: TGTGCCAGCAGCCAACGGGTGACAGATACGCAGTATTTT.

This clone was recorded a few times. The rearrangement uses TRBV5-6 and TRBJ1-2; the D is unclear. Trimming shortened V by 4 bases and J by 0 bases, and 10 bases separated the two germline ends. Germline V gene lookup returns CDR1 SGHDT and CDR2 YYEEEE. This CDR3 spans 14 amino acids. The CDR3 region is CASSSATANYGYTF. The CDR3 coding sequence is TGTGCCAGCAGCAGTGCAACAGCTAACTATGGCTACACCTTC.

The chain joins TRBV5-8 to TRBJ2-3, with TRBD2 identical over 7 bases. This CDR3 is built from 15 residues. CDR1 SGHTS and CDR2 YDEGEE come from the germline V gene. V was clipped by 0 bases and J by 2 bases; unmatched bases: 3. CDR3 sequence reads: CASSLGSGNTDTQYF. For the CDR3, the DNA is TGTGCCAGCAGCTTGGGGAGCGGGAACACAGATACGCAGTATTTT.

This chain links TRBV25-1 with TRBJ2-1; maybe TRBD2 (6 bases). Trimming pared 5 bases from V and 4 bases from J, leaving 21 bases between. Per germline, CDR1 MGHDK and CDR2 SYGVNS. The CDR3 totals 17 residues. The CDR3 is CASSPGEEGLRYNEQFF. The CDR3 coding sequence is TGTGCCAGCAGTCCGGGCGAGGAGGGCCTAAGGTACAATGAGCAGTTCTTC.

V and J are TRBV28 and TRBJ2-7, with 9 bases that match TRBD1. This CDR3 region has 13 residues. V was pared by 7 bases and J by 7 bases, with 8 bases of the junction left unmatched. The germline V gene has CDR1 MDHEN and CDR2 SYDVKM. The CDR3 region has the DNA TGTGCCAGCACGGGACAGGGTGTAGGGGAGCAGTACTTC. Encoded protein: CASTGQGVGEQYF.

The chain's CDR3 is CASRTGGLSTEAFF. For the CDR3, the DNA is TGTGCCAGCAGAACAGGGGGCTTAAGCACTGAAGCTTTCTTT. The chain employs TRBV7-8 and TRBJ1-1; 9 nucleotides match TRBD1. Per the germline V gene, CDR1 is SGHVS and CDR2 is FQNEAQ. Trimming at V came to 6 bases and at J to 4 bases, leaving 6 bases not matched to a gene. The CDR3 is made up of 14 amino acids.

V and J are TRBV19 and TRBJ2-1; TRBD2 matches at 8 bases. Germline V gene sequence: CDR1 LNHDA, CDR2 SQIVND (reference sequence). The CDR3 is made up of 13 amino acids. V dropped 7 bases and J dropped 4; count of bases not matched to a gene: 3. The CDR3 bases are TGTGCCAGTAAGGAGCGGGGGTACAATGAGCAGTTCTTC. Translating gives CASKERGYNEQFF.

This chain uses TRBV5-1 with TRBJ2-1; possible D gene TRBD1, 6 bases. The germline CDR1 and CDR2 sequences are SGHRS and YFSETQ. V was trimmed by 3 bases and J by 6 bases, leaving 16 bases between them. This CDR3 is 15 amino acids long. The CDR3 nucleotides are TGCGCCAGCAGCTACACCAGGACAGTACCCAATGAGCAGTTCTTC. Its protein is CASSYTRTVPNEQFF.

The genes are TRBV5-1 and TRBJ2-6; D unclear. There are 14 residues in the CDR3. The V gene's germline CDR1 is SGHRS and CDR2 YFSETQ. With 4 bases removed from V and 4 bases from J, the gap between germline ends came to 9 bases. The CDR3 reads CASSPIAGANVLTF. The DNA for the CDR3 is TGCGCCAGCAGCCCGATAGCCGGGGCCAACGTCCTGACTTTC.

Only one count was recorded for this clone. V gene TRBV15 combines with J gene TRBJ2-1; maybe TRBD1 (5 bases). Per germline, CDR1 LNHNV and CDR2 YYDKDF (reference sequence). This CDR3 has 15 residues. With 0 bases removed from V and 5 bases from J, the gap between germline ends came to 11 bases. The CDR3 DNA sequence: TGTGCCACCAGCAGAGAGCAGGGTGGGCACAATGAGCAGTTCTTC. It codes for CATSREQGGHNEQFF.

V gene TRBV7-9 combines with J gene TRBJ2-2; D call uncertain. The V gene's germline CDR1 is SEHNR and CDR2 FQNEAQ (reference sequence). CDR3 length: 13 residues. Trimming shortened V by 5 bases and J by 3 bases, and 7 bases separated the two germline ends. CDR3 protein: CASSPLYTGELFF. The CDR3 DNA follows: TGTGCCAGCAGCCCCCTCTACACCGGGGAGCTGTTTTTT.

The CDR3 nucleotides are TGTGCCAGCAGCTTAGACAGGGGGCCGTATGGCTACACCTTC. Amino acids: CASSLDRGPYGYTF. This chain uses TRBV7-2 with TRBJ1-2; 9 positions agree with TRBD1. V gave up 1 base and J gave up 5 bases; unmatched junction bases: 2. This CDR3 contains 14 residues. CDR1 is SGHTA, CDR2 FQGNSA, per germline.

Only a few counts were recorded for this clone. The chain couples TRBV4-1 to TRBJ1-4; possibly TRBD1 for D (5 bases). CDR3 size: 14 residues. The V and J ends lost 0 bases and 15 bases respectively, with 17 bases between them. Germline lookup yields CDR1 MGHRA and CDR2 YSYEKL. CDR3 sequence (DNA): TGCGCCAGCAGCCAAGATAGCTCAGGGCAGAGGATGTTTTTT. Protein: CASSQDSSGQRMFF.